This TCR beta chain derives from a study of blood T cell repertoires in COVID-19. Study information: COVID-19 samples, acute and convalescent, were from the United States, Italy and Spain. In each case, the material was cDNA or gDNA derived from T cells, B-cell-depleted T cells, or PBMCs.

In the original workflow: Researchers report that nucleated cell counts were estimated from reference gene primer amplification. The data were produced by immunoSEQ multiplex PCR, yet TCRdb's version contains in-frame clones alone and is incomplete. V, J and clone size reflect that table, while D and trimming were determined from the DNA. The table includes more than 300,000 clones, 88% detected once. The CDR3 is made up of 16 amino acids. Trimming cost V 0 bases and J 2 bases, with 13 bases left between them. The germline V gene has CDR1 SGHRS and CDR2 YFSETQ. The sequenced material came from peripheral blood. The chain has TRBV5-1 and TRBJ2-3, with D perhaps TRBD1 (6 bases). The source is a woman in her thirties with COVID-19, enrolled during active disease. CDR3 sequence reads: CASSLGQGTITDTQYF. CDR3 coding DNA: TGCGCCAGCAGCTTGGGGCAGGGGACGATCACAGATACGCAGTATTTT.